This entry lists 10 T cell receptor beta chains sequenced from one sample in a study of T-cell reconstitution after alpha-beta-depleted transplantation in children. Unique molecular identifiers tagged the TCRbeta library. Each CDR3 protein gets one entry after TCRdb re-called the PCR reads with MiXCR. The table lists under 70,000 distinct CDR3 sequences, about a tenth of them singletons. The sequencing here drew on PBMCs, taken before TCRalphabeta/CD19-depleted stem cell transplant. The origin of the receptors is a boy between 10 and 17 years old with acute myeloid leukemia, due to receive a stem cell transplant.

This clonotype was picked up many times. The CDR3 sequence: CASSLVAGHQPQHF. CDR3 coding DNA: TGCGCCAGCAGCTTGGTCGCGGGGCACCAGCCCCAGCATTTT. The chain employs TRBV5-1 and TRBJ1-5; possible D gene TRBD1, 5 bases. The CDR3 length is 14 residues. Germline V gene data show CDR1 as SGHRS and CDR2 as YFSETQ. Between the trimmed V and J ends, which lost 0 bases and 7 bases, there was a span of 11 bases.

This clonotype occurred many times. The chain uses TRBV12-3 or TRBV12-4 and TRBJ1-5; D gene unclear. The CDR3 covers 16 residues. Trimming pared 6 bases from V and 7 bases from J, leaving 22 bases between. CDR3 sequence: CASSSGSVGFEQPQHF. CDR3 coding DNA: TGTGCCAGCAGCTCTGGTTCAGTGGGGTTTGAGCAGCCCCAGCATTTT.

This clonotype was picked up many times. The V call is TRBV24-1, the J call TRBJ1-5; D is unresolved. This CDR3 region has 13 residues. Trimming removed 4 bases from V and 1 base from J, with 4 bases in between. CDR1 and CDR2 (germline): KGHDR, SFDVKD. The CDR3 loop reads CATSDGSNQPQHF. The CDR3 DNA reads as TGTGCCACCAGTGACGGGAGCAATCAGCCCCAGCATTTT.

There are many counts of this clonotype. The chain joins TRBV5-1 to TRBJ2-7, with 7 bases lining up with TRBD1. Per germline, CDR1 SGHRS and CDR2 YFSETQ. The ends lost 0 bases at V and 4 bases at J; junction bases unmatched: 4. The CDR3 is made up of 14 amino acids. The CDR3 nucleotides are TGCGCCAGCAGCTTGGAAGGGGGCAGGTACGAGCAGTACTTC. Translated: CASSLEGGRYEQYF.

In this sample, this clonotype turned up many times. The junction shows a germline mismatch at one end, possibly a read error. V usage is TRBV7-7 and J usage is TRBJ2-1; 16 bases line up with TRBD2. CDR3 length: 15 amino acids. CDR1 is SSHAT and CDR2 is FNYEAQ in the germline V gene (reference sequence). The CDR3 loop is CASSLEGLAGGEQFF. In nucleotides, the CDR3 is TGTGCTAGCAGCTTAGAGGGACTAGCGGGAGGGGAGCAGTTCTTC. The complete variable domain, with remaining parts taken from reference TRBV7-7 and TRBJ2-1, reads GAGVSQSPRYKVTKRGQDVTLRCDPISSHATLYWYQQALGQGPEFLTYFNYEAQPDKSGLPSDRFSAERPEGSISTLTIQRTEQRDSAMYRCASSLEGLAGGEQFFGPGTRLTVL.

This clonotype was counted at least ten times. The chain carries TRBV7-2 and TRBJ1-5; D call uncertain. Trimming removed 5 bases at V and 3 bases at J, with 14 bases between. Germline values: CDR1 SGHTA, CDR2 FQGNSA. CDR3 length equals 15 residues. The CDR3 DNA follows: TGTGCCAGCAGCCCTACCCGAGGATCCAATCAGCCCCAGCATTTT. Translation gives CASSPTRGSNQPQHF. Full variable domain (remainder filled in from reference TRBV7-2 and TRBJ1-5): GAGVSQSPSNKVTEKGKDVELRCDPISGHTALYWYRQSLGQGLEFLIYFQGNSAPDKSGLPSDRFSAERTGGSVSTLTIQRTQQEDSAVYLCASSPTRGSNQPQHFGDGTRLSIL.

This clonotype was observed many times. DNA of the CDR3: TGCAGCCATAAATCCGACAGGGAAGGCGAGCAGTACTTC. Protein product: CSHKSDREGEQYF. This sequence joins TRBV29-1 and TRBJ2-7; the match to TRBD1 covers 7 bases. The length of the CDR3 is 13 residues. CDR1 SQVTM and CDR2 ANQGSEA come from the germline V gene. Unmatched junction bases numbered 13, after V lost 8 bases and J lost 6 bases.

This clonotype occurred many times. The V gene is TRBV27, the J gene TRBJ2-5, with D unclear. The CDR3 extends over 13 amino acids. The germline V and J ends were trimmed by 5 bases and 2 bases, with 9 bases remaining between them. Germline V gene sequence: CDR1 MNHEY, CDR2 SMNVEV (reference sequence). DNA for the CDR3: TGTGCCAGCAGTCCCTATTCTCAAGAGACCCAGTACTTC. Translated, it gives CASSPYSQETQYF.

At least ten counts were recorded for this clonotype. The chain has TRBV7-3 and TRBJ1-5, with D perhaps TRBD1 (6 bases). This CDR3 region has 15 residues. The germline CDR1 and CDR2 sequences are SGHTA and FQGTGA. The ends were cut back, 3 bases at V and 3 bases at J, with 12 bases in the middle. The CDR3, as DNA: TGTGCCAGCAGCTTCCAACAGGGCCCCAATCAGCCCCAGCATTTT. This encodes CASSFQQGPNQPQHF.

This clonotype was seen only a few times. The chain is built from TRBV12-3 or TRBV12-4 and TRBJ1-5; D ambiguous. The CDR3 has 13 amino acids. Deletions cut 7 bases from V and 2 bases from J, with 9 bases between. The CDR3: CASTGVGNQPQHF. The CDR3 region has the DNA TGTGCCAGCACCGGGGTGGGCAATCAGCCCCAGCATTTT.